This TCR beta chain derives from a study of post-analysis software for immune sequencing data. Whole-study context: Patients with relapsing-remitting, secondary progressive and progressive-relapsing multiple sclerosis courses were all represented.

Tagging with unique molecular identifiers was a feature of the TCR beta cDNA libraries. TCRdb independently ran MiXCR on the PCR reads; one entry per CDR3 protein. The table has about 160,000 distinct CDR3 sequences, about 36% seen once. General study results and limits: The normalized Chao1 diversity of multiple sclerosis patients was significantly lower than that of controls. Patients showed TRBV5-6, TRBV5-1 and TRBV20-1 among four to six TRBV segments more frequent than in controls.

CDR1 and CDR2 from the germline V gene are MNHEY and SVGEGT. The CDR3 totals 14 residues. The ends were cut back, 5 bases at V and 0 bases at J, with 11 bases in the middle. Only a few counts were recorded for this clonotype. Its target is unknown. This chain links TRBV6-2 or TRBV6-3 with TRBJ2-7, with no clear D. The TCR comes from a girl between 10 and 17 years old with multiple sclerosis. Sequenced material: blood, taken after autologous hematopoietic stem cell transplantation. The CDR3 loop reads CASSPRVSSYEQYF. CDR3 nucleotide sequence: TGTGCCAGCAGTCCTCGCGTTAGCTCCTACGAGCAGTACTTC.